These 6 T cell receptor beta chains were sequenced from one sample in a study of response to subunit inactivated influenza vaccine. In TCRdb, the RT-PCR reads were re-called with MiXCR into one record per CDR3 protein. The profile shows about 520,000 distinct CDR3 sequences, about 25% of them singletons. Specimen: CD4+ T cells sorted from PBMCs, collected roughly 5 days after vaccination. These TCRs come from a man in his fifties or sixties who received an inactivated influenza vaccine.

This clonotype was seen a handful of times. The CDR3 nucleotides read TGTGCCAGCAGCTTAGAGGAGCTGATGTTAGCCAAAAACATTCAGTACTTC. This codes for CASSLEELMLAKNIQYF. The chain has TRBV7-9 and TRBJ2-4; D gene uncertain. V gave up 1 base and J gave up 0 bases, with 13 bases separating them. Per the germline V gene, CDR1 is SEHNR and CDR2 is FQNEAQ (reference sequence). The CDR3 runs to 17 residues.

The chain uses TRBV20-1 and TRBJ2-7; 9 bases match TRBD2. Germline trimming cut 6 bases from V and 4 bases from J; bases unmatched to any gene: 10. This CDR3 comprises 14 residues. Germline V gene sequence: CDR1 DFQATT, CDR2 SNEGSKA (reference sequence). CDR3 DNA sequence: TGCAGTGCCCAGATAGCGGGAGATTTTTACGAGCAGTACTTC. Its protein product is CSAQIAGDFYEQYF.

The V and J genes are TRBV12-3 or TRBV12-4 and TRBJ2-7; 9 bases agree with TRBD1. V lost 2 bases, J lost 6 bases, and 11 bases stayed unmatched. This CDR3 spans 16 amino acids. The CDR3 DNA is TGTGCCAGCAGTTTATTTCCCCCGGGACAGGGCCCCGAGCAGTACTTC. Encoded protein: CASSLFPPGQGPEQYF.

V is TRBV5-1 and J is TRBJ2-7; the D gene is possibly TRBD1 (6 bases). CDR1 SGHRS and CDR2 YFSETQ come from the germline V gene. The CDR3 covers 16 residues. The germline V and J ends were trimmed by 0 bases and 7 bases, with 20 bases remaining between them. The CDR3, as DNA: TGCGCCAGCAGCTTGGCAGGGACAACGGCGCAACGAGAGCAGTACTTC. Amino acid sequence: CASSLAGTTAQREQYF.

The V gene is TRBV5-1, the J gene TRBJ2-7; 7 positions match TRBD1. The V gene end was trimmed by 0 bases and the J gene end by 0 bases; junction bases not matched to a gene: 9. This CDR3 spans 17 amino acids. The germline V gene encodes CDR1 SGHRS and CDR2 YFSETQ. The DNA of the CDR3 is TGCGCCAGCAGCTTGGGGCCGGACAGGACCGTCTCCTACGAGCAGTACTTC. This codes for CASSLGPDRTVSYEQYF. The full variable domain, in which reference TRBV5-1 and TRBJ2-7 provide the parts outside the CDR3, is KAGVTQTPRYLIKTRGQQVTLSCSPISGHRSVSWYQQTPGQGLQFLFEYFSETQRNKGNFPGRFSGRQFSNSRSEMNVSTLELGDSALYLCASSLGPDRTVSYEQYFGPGTRLTVT.

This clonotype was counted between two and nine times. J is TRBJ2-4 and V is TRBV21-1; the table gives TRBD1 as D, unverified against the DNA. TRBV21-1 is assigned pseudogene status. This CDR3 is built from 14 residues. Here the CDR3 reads CASSKDGAGDIQYF. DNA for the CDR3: TGTGCCAGCAGCAAAGACGGGGCCGGTGACATTCAGTACTTC.